The TCR beta chain described here comes from a study of cytomegalovirus exposure and HLA in healthy donors. The primer mix had 60 Vbeta and 13 Jbeta primers. Repertoires were generated with immunoSEQ multiplex PCR, while TCRdb's copy carries only in-frame clones and drops some. The table records 200,000 to 250,000 clones, approximately 83% of them present only once. The study, taken as a whole, reports: V- and J-gene trimming in TCR beta was tied to a missense DCLRE1C variant by an analysis performed later.

Details on this clone: The antigen is unknown.

CDR3 length: 16 residues. The V end lost 5 bases, the J end lost 4 bases, and 15 bases lay between the germline ends. CDR1 and CDR2 (germline): SGHVS, FNYEAQ. Sequenced sample: PBMCs. The rearrangement joins TRBV7-6 to TRBJ2-6; a weak D match, TRBD2 (6 bases). This clonotype was obtained from a boy aged 2-9 years in good health and CMV-seronegative. CDR3 in DNA: TGTGCCAGCAGCCTTATGGGGGGAACCGGGGCCAACGTCCTGACTTTC. Translating gives CASSLMGGTGANVLTF.